A selection of T cell receptor beta chains follows, all from one sample in a study of T cell responses to AZD1222 COVID-19 vaccine. Repertoires were generated with immunoSEQ multiplex PCR, while TCRdb's copy carries only in-frame clones and drops some. The sample shows about 84,000 clones, about 90% of them seen only once. This sample comprised peripheral blood, obtained on day 0 of AZD1222 vaccination. These TCRs come from an adult in good health. Each CDR3 is given with its conserved first and last residue. Fields, in order: J gene, clone size, V gene, D gene, CDR3 DNA, CDR3 protein. The D gene is left open where the match is weak. Clone size is stated in some rows and not others, as once, few, many or a class when expanded.

J gene: TRBJ1-3; clone size: .; V gene: TRBV20-1; D gene: .; CDR3 DNA: TGCAGTGCTAGTGGCGGCGGGCAGGAATCCTCTGGAAACACCATATATTTT; CDR3 protein: CSASGGGQESSGNTIYF
J gene: TRBJ1-2; clone size: .; V gene: TRBV18; D gene: .; CDR3 DNA: TGTGCCAGCTCACCACTTGAAGGGACTCTCATTTCTGGGGATGGCTACACCTTC; CDR3 protein: CASSPLEGTLISGDGYTF
J gene: TRBJ1-5; clone size: .; V gene: TRBV29-1; D gene: TRBD1; CDR3 DNA: TGCAGCGCCAGGACAGGGGGCACCGATCAGCCCCAGCATTTT; CDR3 protein: CSARTGGTDQPQHF
J gene: TRBJ2-1; clone size: medium-sized; V gene: TRBV6-4; D gene: .; CDR3 DNA: TGTGCCAGCAGTGACTCGACTACCAATGAGCAGTTCTTC; CDR3 protein: CASSDSTTNEQFF
J gene: TRBJ1-5; clone size: .; V gene: TRBV18; D gene: TRBD1; CDR3 DNA: TGTGCCAGCTCACCAGAGGGGGCTCAGGGCAATCAGCCCCAGCATTTT; CDR3 protein: CASSPEGAQGNQPQHF
J gene: TRBJ2-7; clone size: .; V gene: TRBV6-6; D gene: .; CDR3 DNA: TGTGCCAGCAGTTACAGCGGAGCCTCAACCTACGAGCAGTACTTC; CDR3 protein: CASSYSGASTYEQYF
J gene: TRBJ2-7; clone size: .; V gene: TRBV6-6; D gene: .; CDR3 DNA: TGTGCCAGCAGTAACCGGGACAACTACGAGCAGTACTTC; CDR3 protein: CASSNRDNYEQYF
J gene: TRBJ1-6; clone size: .; V gene: TRBV19; D gene: TRBD1; CDR3 DNA: TGTGCCAGTAGTATAGATGGGACAGGGTCGCCAAATTCACCCCTCCACTTT; CDR3 protein: CASSIDGTGSPNSPLHF
J gene: TRBJ1-6; clone size: .; V gene: TRBV4-1; D gene: .; CDR3 DNA: TGCGCCAGCAGCCCCTATGGCACGGGTACTTCACCCCTCCACTTT; CDR3 protein: CASSPYGTGTSPLHF
J gene: TRBJ1-6; clone size: .; V gene: TRBV2; D gene: .; CDR3 DNA: TGTGCCAGCAGTGAATCAGGGAGGAATTCACCCCTCCACTTT; CDR3 protein: CASSESGRNSPLHF